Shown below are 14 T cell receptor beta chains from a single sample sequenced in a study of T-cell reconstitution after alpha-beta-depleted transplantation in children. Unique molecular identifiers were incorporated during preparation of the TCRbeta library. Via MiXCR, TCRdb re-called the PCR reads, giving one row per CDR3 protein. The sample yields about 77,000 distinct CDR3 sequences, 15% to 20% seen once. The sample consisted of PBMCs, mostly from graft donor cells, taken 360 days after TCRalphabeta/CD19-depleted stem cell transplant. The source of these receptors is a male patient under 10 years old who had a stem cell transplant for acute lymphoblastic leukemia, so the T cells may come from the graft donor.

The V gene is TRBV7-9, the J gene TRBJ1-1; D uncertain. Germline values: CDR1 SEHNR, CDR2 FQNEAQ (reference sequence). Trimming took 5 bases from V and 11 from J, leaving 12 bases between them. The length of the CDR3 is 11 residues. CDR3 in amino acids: CASSGGRRAFF. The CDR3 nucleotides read TGTGCCAGCAGCGGAGGGAGGCGGGCTTTCTTT.

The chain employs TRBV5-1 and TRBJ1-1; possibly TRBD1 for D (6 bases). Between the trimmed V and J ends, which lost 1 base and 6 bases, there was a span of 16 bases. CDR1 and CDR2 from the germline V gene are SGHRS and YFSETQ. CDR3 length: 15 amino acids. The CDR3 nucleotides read TGCGCCAGCAGCTTGTCGCCTTTAAAGGGGGCTGAAGCTTTCTTT. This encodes CASSLSPLKGAEAFF.

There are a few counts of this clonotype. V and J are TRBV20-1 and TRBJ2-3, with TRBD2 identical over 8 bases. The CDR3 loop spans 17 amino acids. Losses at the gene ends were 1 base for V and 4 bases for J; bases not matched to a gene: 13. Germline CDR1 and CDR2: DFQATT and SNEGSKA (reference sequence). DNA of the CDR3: TGCAGTGCTAGAGTCATAAAAGCGGGAGTTCTTGCAGATACGCAGTATTTT. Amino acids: CSARVIKAGVLADTQYF.

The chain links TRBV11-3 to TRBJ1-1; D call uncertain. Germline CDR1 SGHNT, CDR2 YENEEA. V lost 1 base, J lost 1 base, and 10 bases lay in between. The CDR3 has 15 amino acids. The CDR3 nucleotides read TGTGCCAGCAGCTTAGTGGGCAGCGGGAACACTGAAGCTTTCTTT. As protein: CASSLVGSGNTEAFF.

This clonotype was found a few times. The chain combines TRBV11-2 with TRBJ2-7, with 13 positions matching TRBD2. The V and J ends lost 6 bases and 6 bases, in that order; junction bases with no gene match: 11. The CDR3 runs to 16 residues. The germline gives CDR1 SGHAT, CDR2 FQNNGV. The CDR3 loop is CASRRGTSGNRREQYF. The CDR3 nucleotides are TGTGCCAGCAGACGTGGGACTAGCGGGAATCGGCGCGAGCAGTACTTC.

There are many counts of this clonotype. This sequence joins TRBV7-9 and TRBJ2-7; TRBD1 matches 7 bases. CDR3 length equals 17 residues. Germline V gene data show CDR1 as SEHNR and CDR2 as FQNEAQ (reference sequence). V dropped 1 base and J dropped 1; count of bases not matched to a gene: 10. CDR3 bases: TGTGCCAGCAGCTTAGGGGTTTGGGACAGTGAGTCCTACGAGCAGTACTTC. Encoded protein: CASSLGVWDSESYEQYF.

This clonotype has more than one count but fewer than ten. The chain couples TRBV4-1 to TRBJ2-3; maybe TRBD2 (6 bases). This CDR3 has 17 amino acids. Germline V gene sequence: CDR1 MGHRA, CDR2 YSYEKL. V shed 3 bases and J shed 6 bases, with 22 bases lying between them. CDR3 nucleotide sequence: TGCGCCAGCAGCCATACGGGGCGGGACCTAGGTGGGGATACGCAGTATTTT. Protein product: CASSHTGRDLGGDTQYF.

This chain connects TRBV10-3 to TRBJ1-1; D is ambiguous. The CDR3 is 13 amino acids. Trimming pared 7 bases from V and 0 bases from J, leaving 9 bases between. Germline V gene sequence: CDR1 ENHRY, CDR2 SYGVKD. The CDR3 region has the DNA TGTGCCATCAATTGGCAGATGAACACTGAAGCTTTCTTT. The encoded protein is CAINWQMNTEAFF.

The CDR3 coding sequence is TGTGCCAGCAGAACTGAGCTAGCGGGAGGCCATGAGCAGTTCTTC. Its protein product is CASRTELAGGHEQFF. V usage is TRBV28 and J usage is TRBJ2-1; 11 nucleotides match TRBD2. The V segment lost 6 bases and the J segment 8 bases; nucleotides outside the gene matches: 9. The CDR3 totals 15 residues. Germline CDR1 and CDR2: MDHEN and SYDVKM.

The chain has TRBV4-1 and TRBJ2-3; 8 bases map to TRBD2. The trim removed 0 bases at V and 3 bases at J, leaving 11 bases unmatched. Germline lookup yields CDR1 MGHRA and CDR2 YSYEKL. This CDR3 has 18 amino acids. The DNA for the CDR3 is TGCGCCAGCAGCCAAGATCCCCCTAGCGGGTTGGATACAGATACGCAGTATTTT. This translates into CASSQDPPSGLDTDTQYF.

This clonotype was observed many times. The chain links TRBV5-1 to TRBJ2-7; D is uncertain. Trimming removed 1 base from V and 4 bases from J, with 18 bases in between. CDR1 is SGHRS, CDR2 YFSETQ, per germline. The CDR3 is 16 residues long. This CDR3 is CASSLNPSPGLYEQYF. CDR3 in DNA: TGCGCCAGCAGCTTGAACCCCTCCCCGGGTTTGTACGAGCAGTACTTC.

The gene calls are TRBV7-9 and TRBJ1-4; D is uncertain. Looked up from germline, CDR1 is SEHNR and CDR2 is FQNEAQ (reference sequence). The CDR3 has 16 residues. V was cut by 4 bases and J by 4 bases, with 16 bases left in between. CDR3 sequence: CASSSPKGIGNEKLFF. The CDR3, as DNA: TGTGCCAGCAGCTCCCCCAAGGGAATCGGTAATGAAAAACTGTTTTTT. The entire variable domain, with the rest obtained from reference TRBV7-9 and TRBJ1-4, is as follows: DTGVSQNPRHKITKRGQNVTFRCDPISEHNRLYWYRQTLGQGPEFLTYFQNEAQLEKSRLLSDRFSAERPKGSFSTLEIQRTEQGDSAMYLCASSSPKGIGNEKLFFGSGTQLSVL.

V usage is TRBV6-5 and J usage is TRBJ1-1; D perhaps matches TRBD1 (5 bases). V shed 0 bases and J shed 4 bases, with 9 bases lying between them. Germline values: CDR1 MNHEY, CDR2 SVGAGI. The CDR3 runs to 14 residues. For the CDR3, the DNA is TGTGCCAGCAGTTACTCAAGACAGACCACTGAAGCTTTCTTT. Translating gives CASSYSRQTTEAFF.

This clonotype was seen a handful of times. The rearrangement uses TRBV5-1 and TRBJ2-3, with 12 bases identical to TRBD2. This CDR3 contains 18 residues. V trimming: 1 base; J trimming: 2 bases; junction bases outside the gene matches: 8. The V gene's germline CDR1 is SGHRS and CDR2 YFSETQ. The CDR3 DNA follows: TGCGCCAGCAGCTTGCCCCTAGCGGGAGGGGGACACACAGATACGCAGTATTTT. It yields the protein CASSLPLAGGGHTDTQYF. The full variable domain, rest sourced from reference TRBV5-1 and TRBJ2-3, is KAGVTQTPRYLIKTRGQQVTLSCSPISGHRSVSWYQQTPGQGLQFLFEYFSETQRNKGNFPGRFSGRQFSNSRSEMNVSTLELGDSALYLCASSLPLAGGGHTDTQYFGPGTRLTVL.